Listed below are T cell receptor beta chains from one sample, sequenced in a study of blood T cell repertoires in COVID-19. Here immunoSEQ multiplex PCR was the method, and the copy in TCRdb shows in-frame clones only, minus some. Seen here are over 250,000 clones, roughly four fifths observed once, and the top ten hold 5%. The sequencing input was PBMCs or T cells enriched from blood (not recorded which). Receptors originate from a man in his forties or fifties who had been exposed to COVID-19. CDR3s include the opening cysteine and the closing phenylalanine or tryptophan. D genes are given only for firm matches. For some rows the clone size is stated as once, few or many, or as a class when expanded; others skip it.

j_call	d_call	clone_size	v_call	cdr3_aa	cdr3_nt
TRBJ2-7	.	.	TRBV6-5	CASSPQGGGRFEQYF	TGTGCCAGCAGTCCCCAGGGTGGAGGGCGTTTCGAGCAGTACTTC
TRBJ1-5	.	.	TRBV4-1	CASSQDVGAFYQPQHF	TGCGCCAGCAGCCAAGATGTCGGAGCATTTTATCAGCCCCAGCATTTT
TRBJ2-4	.	.	TRBV5-1	CASSPDGASVGNGVIQYF	TGCGCCAGCAGCCCCGACGGTGCCTCCGTAGGGAACGGGGTCATTCAGTACTTC
TRBJ2-7	.	few	TRBV30	CAWSGGGSVSGYEQYF	TGTGCCTGGAGTGGGGGCGGTTCTGTTTCGGGCTACGAGCAGTACTTC
TRBJ2-1	TRBD2	.	TRBV7-2	CASSLTASGRGEQFF	TGTGCCAGCAGCTTAACGGCTAGCGGGAGGGGAGAGCAGTTCTTC
TRBJ2-5	TRBD2	.	TRBV2	CASFWGREGETQYF	TGTGCCAGCTTCTGGGGGCGGGAGGGAGAGACCCAGTACTTC
TRBJ1-1	TRBD1	.	TRBV7-3	CASSLTGGRGNTEAFF	TGTGCCAGCAGTCTCACAGGGGGGCGGGGGAACACTGAAGCTTTCTTT
TRBJ2-1	.	.	TRBV3-1/TRBV3-2	CASSPTLGRSNEQFF	TGTGCCAGCAGCCCCACCCTAGGAAGGTCCAATGAGCAGTTCTTC
TRBJ2-1	.	once	TRBV24-1	CATSDTGDIYNEQFF	TGTGCCACCAGTGATACGGGAGATATCTACAATGAGCAGTTCTTC
TRBJ1-5	.	.	TRBV20-1	CSASGGVQLRQPQHF	TGCAGTGCTAGTGGGGGGGTCCAATTACGTCAGCCCCAGCATTTT
TRBJ2-7	.	.	TRBV11-2	CASSLRDGGEQYF	TGTGCCAGCAGCTTGCGTGACGGGGGCGAGCAGTACTTC
TRBJ2-2	.	many	TRBV5-1	CASSRDGELFF	TGCGCCAGCAGCCGGGACGGGGAGCTGTTTTTT
TRBJ2-7	.	.	TRBV5-6	CASSLGGEQYF	TGTGCCAGCAGCCTCGGGGGCGAGCAGTACTTC
TRBJ2-5	TRBD1	.	TRBV2	CASKTGQGKVAQYF	TGTGCCAGCAAGACGGGACAGGGCAAGGTGGCCCAGTACTTC
TRBJ2-1	.	.	TRBV10-3	CAISDSGRRSYNEQFF	TGTGCCATCAGTGATTCGGGGAGAAGGTCCTACAATGAGCAGTTCTTC
TRBJ1-1	TRBD1	.	TRBV5-4	CASRRTGGVNTEAFF	TGTGCCAGCAGACGAACAGGGGGGGTGAACACTGAAGCTTTCTTT
TRBJ2-2	.	.	TRBV5-5	CASSLTAGANTGELFF	TGTGCCAGCAGCTTGACGGCGGGTGCGAACACCGGGGAGCTGTTTTTT
TRBJ2-1	TRBD2	.	TRBV20-1	CSASAPGTSGLEQFF	TGCAGTGCTAGTGCCCCCGGGACTAGCGGACTAGAGCAGTTCTTC
TRBJ2-3	TRBD2	.	TRBV7-3	CASSPGTSGRAKTQYF	TGTGCCAGCAGCCCCGGGACTAGCGGGAGGGCCAAGACGCAGTATTTT
TRBJ1-5	.	few	TRBV27	CATGISGNNQPQHF	TGTGCCACCGGAATCTCAGGGAACAATCAGCCCCAGCATTTT
TRBJ1-5	TRBD1	.	TRBV29-1	CSVQPGQDQPQHF	TGCAGCGTTCAGCCGGGACAGGATCAGCCCCAGCATTTT
TRBJ2-2	.	.	TRBV19	CASRQYPGELFF	TGTGCCAGTAGGCAGTACCCCGGGGAGCTGTTTTTT
TRBJ1-2	TRBD1	.	TRBV9	CASSVVAGGGYTF	TGTGCCAGCAGCGTAGTTGCAGGGGGCGGCTACACCTTC
TRBJ1-3	.	.	TRBV15	CATSRVRGNTIYF	TGTGCCACCAGCAGAGTCAGGGGAAACACCATATATTTT
TRBJ2-7	TRBD2	few	TRBV30	CAWRIAGGMGEQYF	TGTGCCTGGAGGATAGCGGGAGGAATGGGCGAGCAGTACTTC
TRBJ2-1	TRBD2	.	TRBV7-2	CASSLPLAVNEQFF	TGTGCCAGCAGCTTACCACTAGCGGTGAATGAGCAGTTCTTC
TRBJ2-5	.	.	TRBV5-8	CASSQAASIPRAETQYF	TGTGCCAGCAGCCAGGCCGCATCCATACCGAGGGCGGAGACCCAGTACTTC
TRBJ1-2	TRBD1	few	TRBV12-3/TRBV12-4	CASSPDRYYGYTF	TGTGCCAGCAGTCCGGACAGGTACTATGGCTACACCTTC
TRBJ1-4	.	.	TRBV7-9	CATTGTTTNEKLFF	TGTGCCACTACCGGGACAACAACTAATGAAAAACTGTTTTTT
TRBJ2-2	.	few	TRBV21-1	CASSNGEGRVSGELFF	TGTGCCAGCAGCAATGGTGAGGGGAGGGTTTCCGGGGAGCTGTTTTTT
TRBJ2-1	.	.	TRBV9	CASSSGRGLSYNEQFF	TGTGCCAGCAGCTCGGGTCGGGGGTTATCCTACAATGAGCAGTTCTTC
TRBJ1-1	.	.	TRBV12-3/TRBV12-4	CASLLARNTEAFF	TGTGCCAGCCTGCTGGCTCGGAACACTGAAGCTTTCTTT
TRBJ1-3	TRBD1	.	TRBV18	CASSPTTGVSSGNTIYF	TGTGCCAGCTCACCCACGACAGGGGTTAGCTCTGGAAACACCATATATTTT
TRBJ1-1	TRBD1	.	TRBV5-1	CASRTQGYTEAFF	TGCGCCAGCCGAACACAGGGGTACACTGAAGCTTTCTTT
TRBJ2-7	.	.	TRBV10-2	CAIRTVGAGYEQYF	TGCGCCATTAGGACAGTAGGAGCTGGGTACGAGCAGTACTTC
TRBJ1-3	TRBD1	.	TRBV30	CAWSSRETGGGDTIYF	TGTGCCTGGAGTTCACGAGAAACAGGGGGCGGCGACACCATATATTTT
TRBJ1-5	.	.	TRBV29-1	CSAGWANQPQHF	TGCAGCGCAGGTTGGGCGAATCAGCCCCAGCATTTT